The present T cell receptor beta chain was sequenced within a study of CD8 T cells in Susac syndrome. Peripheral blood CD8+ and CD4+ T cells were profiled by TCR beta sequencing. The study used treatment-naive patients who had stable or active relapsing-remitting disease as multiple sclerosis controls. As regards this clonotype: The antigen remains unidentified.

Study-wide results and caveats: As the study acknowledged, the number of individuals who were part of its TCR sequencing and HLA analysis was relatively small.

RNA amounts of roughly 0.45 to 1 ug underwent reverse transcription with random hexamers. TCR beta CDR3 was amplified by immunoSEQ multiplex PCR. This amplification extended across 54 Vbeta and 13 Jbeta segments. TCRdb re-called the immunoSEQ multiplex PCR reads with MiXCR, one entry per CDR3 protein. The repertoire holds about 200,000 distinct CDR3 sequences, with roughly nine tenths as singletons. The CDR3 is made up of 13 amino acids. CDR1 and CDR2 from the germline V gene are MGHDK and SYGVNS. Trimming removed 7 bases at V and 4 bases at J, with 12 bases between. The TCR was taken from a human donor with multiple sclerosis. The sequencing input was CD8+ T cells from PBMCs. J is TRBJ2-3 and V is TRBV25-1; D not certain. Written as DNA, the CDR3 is TGTGCCAGCAATCCCTCTCTAGCAGATACGCAGTATTTT. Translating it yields CASNPSLADTQYF. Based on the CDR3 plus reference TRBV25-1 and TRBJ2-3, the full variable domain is EADIYQTPRYLVIGTGKKITLECSQTMGHDKMYWYQQDPGMELHLIHYSYGVNSTEKGDLSSESTVSRIRTEHFPLTLESARPSHTSQYLCASNPSLADTQYFGPGTRLTVL.